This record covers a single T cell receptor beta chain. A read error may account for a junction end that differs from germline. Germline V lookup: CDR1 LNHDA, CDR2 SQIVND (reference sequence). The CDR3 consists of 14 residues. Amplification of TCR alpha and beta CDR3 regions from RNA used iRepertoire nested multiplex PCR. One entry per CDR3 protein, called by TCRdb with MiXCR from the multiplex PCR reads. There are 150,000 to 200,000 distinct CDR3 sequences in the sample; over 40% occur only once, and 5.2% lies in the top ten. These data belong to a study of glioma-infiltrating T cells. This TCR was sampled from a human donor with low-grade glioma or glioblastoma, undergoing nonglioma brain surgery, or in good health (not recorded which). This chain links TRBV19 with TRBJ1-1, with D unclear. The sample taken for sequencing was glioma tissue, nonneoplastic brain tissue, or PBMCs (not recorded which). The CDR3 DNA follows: TGTGCCAGTAGTGGAGGGAGCGCAGGTTCTGAAGCTTTATTT. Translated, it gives CASSGGSAGSEALF.